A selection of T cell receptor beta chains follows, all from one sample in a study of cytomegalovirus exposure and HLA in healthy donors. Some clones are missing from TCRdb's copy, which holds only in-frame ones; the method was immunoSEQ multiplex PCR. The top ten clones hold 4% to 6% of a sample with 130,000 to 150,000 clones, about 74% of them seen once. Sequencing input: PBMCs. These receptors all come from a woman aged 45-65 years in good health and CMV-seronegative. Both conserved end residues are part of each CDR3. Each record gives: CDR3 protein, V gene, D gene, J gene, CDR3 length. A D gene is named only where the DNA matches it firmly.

CASSPGTGSVAKNIQYF | TRBV28 | TRBD1 | TRBJ2-4 | 17
CASSLDRGRDTQYF | TRBV7-3 | TRBD1 | TRBJ2-3 | 14
CASSPPRTSGATDTQYF | TRBV9 | TRBD2 | TRBJ2-3 | 17
CASSQSGRRNQPQHF | TRBV2 | NA | TRBJ1-5 | 15
CASSPGSGVTGELFF | TRBV7-6 | TRBD2 | TRBJ2-2 | 15
CASSVGAGESTDTQYF | TRBV9 | TRBD2 | TRBJ2-3 | 16
CASRAGDRYSYNSPLHF | TRBV27 | TRBD1 | TRBJ1-6 | 17
CASSRQLTNEKLFF | TRBV6-5 | NA | TRBJ1-4 | 14
CASSYYVAGGGETQYF | TRBV6-6 | TRBD2 | TRBJ2-5 | 16
CASSQETGVWTEAFF | TRBV4-1 | TRBD1 | TRBJ1-1 | 15
CASSQGTVYATDTQYF | TRBV5-8 | TRBD1 | TRBJ2-3 | 16
CASAGKGPFSYNEQFF | TRBV2 | NA | TRBJ2-1 | 16
CASSQNGQDRSYEQYF | TRBV4-2 | TRBD1 | TRBJ2-7 | 16
CASSQWTGWLQPQHF | TRBV4-1 | TRBD1 | TRBJ1-5 | 15
CASSLEGGYSGNTIYF | TRBV5-4 | TRBD1 | TRBJ1-3 | 16
CASSPRDRERSSYNEQFF | TRBV7-9 | TRBD1 | TRBJ2-1 | 18
CTSSQDRRPKGNTIYF | TRBV1 | NA | TRBJ1-3 | 16
CASSRTSGGIYEQYF | TRBV10-1 | TRBD2 | TRBJ2-7 | 15
CASGGQGFQPQHF | TRBV28 | TRBD1 | TRBJ1-5 | 13
CASSALAGENTGELFF | TRBV2 | TRBD2 | TRBJ2-2 | 16
CASSYGGARSEAFF | TRBV6-6 | NA | TRBJ1-1 | 14
CASSLPSTGGNYGYTF | TRBV23-1 | TRBD1 | TRBJ1-2 | 16
CATSRGPVTEAFF | TRBV15 | NA | TRBJ1-1 | 13
CAISQQGNTEAFF | TRBV10-3 | NA | TRBJ1-1 | 13
CATSRSPGQSNSPLHF | TRBV15 | NA | TRBJ1-6 | 16
CASGRQSIPNEKLFF | TRBV11-2 | NA | TRBJ1-4 | 15
CATSRPDRAIYGYTF | TRBV15 | TRBD1 | TRBJ1-2 | 15
CATLWRGLGEQYF | TRBV15 | NA | NA | 13
CASSAPRTSATGELFF | TRBV19 | TRBD2 | TRBJ2-2 | 16
CASRTGGQGTGSSYTF | TRBV4-2 | TRBD1 | TRBJ1-2 | 16
CASDGQGSGNEQFF | TRBV5-1 | TRBD1 | TRBJ2-1 | 14
CASKRSQGNYGYTF | TRBV2 | NA | TRBJ1-2 | 14
CASSSAGGAYNEQFF | TRBV5-1 | TRBD2 | TRBJ2-1 | 15
CASSFDRVSGNTIYF | TRBV28 | TRBD1 | TRBJ1-3 | 15
CASSPSSGGARTGELFF | TRBV18 | TRBD2 | TRBJ2-2 | 17
CSVEDKAGTEAFF | TRBV29-1 | NA | TRBJ1-1 | 13
CATSRTGLGQPQHF | TRBV15 | NA | TRBJ1-5 | 14
CASSSRGRQQAGELFF | TRBV7-6 | NA | TRBJ2-2 | 16
CASRRDRGNYGYTF | TRBV2 | TRBD1 | TRBJ1-2 | 14
CASSERAKRGVSGANVLTF | TRBV2 | TRBD2 | TRBJ2-6 | 19
CASSESAGANYGYTF | TRBV10-2 | NA | TRBJ1-2 | 15
CASRLGTGTTGELFF | TRBV5-1 | TRBD1 | TRBJ2-2 | 15
CASSSTSGGSTYNEQFF | TRBV28 | TRBD2 | TRBJ2-1 | 17